This paragraph reports one TCR beta chain. This specimen comes from a study of blood T cell repertoires in COVID-19. CDR1 is SGHRS, CDR2 YFSETQ, per germline. This CDR3 spans 15 amino acids. V was cut by 3 bases and J by 0 bases, with 9 bases left in between. Under the authors' procedure: Amplification with reference gene primers provided the estimates of nucleated cell counts. TCRdb's copy holds only in-frame clones and misses some; the assay was immunoSEQ multiplex PCR. The V and J calls and the clone size are those of that table, but D and trimming were determined from the DNA. The sample records about 74,000 clones, more than 90% being singletons.

The source is a man between 45 and 60 years old with acute or convalescent COVID-19. The specimen was peripheral blood. The J gene is TRBJ2-2, the V gene TRBV5-1; tentatively, D is TRBD2 (6 bases). CDR3 DNA: TGCGCCAGCAGCTGGGGGGAAACGAACACCGGGGAGCTGTTTTTT. Protein: CASSWGETNTGELFF.